This T cell receptor (beta chain) originates from a study of tumor and adjacent non-tumor tissue in lung cancer. Study context: On average, productive TCRbeta reads reached about 4.17 million per sample.

Three rounds of nested PCR, following a modified ARM-PCR protocol, produced the TCRbeta library. TCRdb independently ran MiXCR on the multiplex PCR reads; one entry per CDR3 protein. The sample lists 200,000 to 250,000 distinct CDR3 sequences, about two thirds occurring once. Study findings and constraints: In normal lung, the top 100 clones were significantly more dominant than in tumor.

In this sample, this clonotype turned up a few times. Its antigen is still unknown. RNA was extracted from bulk tissue without any cell sorting. The ends were cut back, 2 bases at V and 4 bases at J, with 11 bases in the middle. This CDR3 spans 14 amino acids. The V gene's germline CDR1 is ENHRY and CDR2 SYGVKD. The material sequenced was lung tumor tissue. The chain joins TRBV10-3 to TRBJ1-2; D call uncertain. This receptor was taken from a man aged 55-75 years with non-small cell lung cancer. The CDR3 DNA follows: TGTGCCATCAGTGAGAATCGGGGATCCTATGGCTACACCTTC. Its protein product is CAISENRGSYGYTF.